These T cell receptor beta chains were read from a single sample in a study of cytomegalovirus exposure and HLA in healthy donors. The data were produced by immunoSEQ multiplex PCR, yet TCRdb's version contains in-frame clones alone and is incomplete. The top ten hold just under 1% of the sample, which has about 140,000 clones, 79% seen once. The sample consisted of PBMCs. The receptor set was obtained from a man in his late teens or twenties in good health and CMV-seronegative. Each CDR3 is given with its conserved first and last residue. A D gene is named only where the DNA matches it firmly. Clone size is given for some rows only: seen once, a few or many times, or a class if the clone is expanded.

V gene	J gene	clone size	D gene	CDR3 protein	CDR3 DNA
TRBV6-5	TRBJ1-4	NA	TRBD1	CASGRGTEHEKLFF	TGTGCCAGCGGCAGAGGGACAGAGCATGAAAAACTGTTTTTT
TRBV5-1	TRBJ2-1	NA	TRBD2	CASSLGGTSGGYNEQFF	TGCGCCAGCAGCTTGGGCGGGACTAGCGGGGGGTACAATGAGCAGTTCTTC
TRBV27	TRBJ2-1	NA	TRBD1	CASSWPGDRVAGNEQFF	TGTGCCAGCAGTTGGCCAGGGGACAGGGTTGCGGGCAATGAGCAGTTCTTC
TRBV6-5	TRBJ1-1	few	NA	CASSLGEDTEAFF	TGTGCCAGCAGTCTTGGAGAGGACACTGAAGCTTTCTTT
TRBV14	TRBJ2-4	NA	NA	CASSQDLSQNIQYF	TGTGCCAGCAGCCAAGATCTGTCTCAAAACATTCAGTACTTC
TRBV5-1	TRBJ2-5	NA	TRBD1	CASGNPGQGGETQYF	TGCGCCAGCGGGAATCCGGGACAGGGAGGAGAGACCCAGTACTTC
TRBV9	TRBJ2-7	NA	TRBD1	CASSGTGGSYEQYF	TGTGCCAGCAGCGGGACAGGGGGTTCCTACGAGCAGTACTTC
TRBV27	TRBJ2-1	NA	NA	CASSTGSSYNEQFF	TGTGCCAGCAGTACCGGGAGCTCCTACAATGAGCAGTTCTTC
TRBV7-8	TRBJ1-1	NA	NA	CASGPQKNTEAFF	TGTGCCAGCGGGCCACAAAAGAACACTGAAGCTTTCTTT
TRBV5-1	TRBJ2-1	NA	NA	CASSMDSADNEQFF	TGCGCCAGCAGCATGGACAGTGCCGACAATGAGCAGTTCTTC
TRBV7-9	TRBJ2-2	NA	TRBD1	CASSHNRGKGAGELFF	TGTGCCAGCAGCCACAACAGGGGGAAGGGCGCCGGGGAGCTGTTTTTT
TRBV7-6	TRBJ1-1	NA	NA	CASSPWGENTEAFF	TGTGCCAGCAGCCCCTGGGGGGAGAACACTGAAGCTTTCTTT
TRBV7-2	TRBJ2-7	NA	TRBD1	CASSRTGGTYEQYF	TGTGCCAGCTCCCGGACAGGGGGCACCTACGAGCAGTACTTC
TRBV12-5	TRBJ1-1	NA	NA	CASGGGNMNTEAFF	TGTGCTAGTGGGGGGGGGAACATGAACACTGAAGCTTTCTTT
TRBV18	TRBJ2-7	NA	NA	CASSPVQGTVYEQYF	TGTGCCAGCTCACCAGTACAGGGAACTGTCTACGAGCAGTACTTC
TRBV19	TRBJ1-1	few	TRBD1	CASSTYRGVTEAFF	TGTGCCAGTAGTACCTACAGGGGAGTCACTGAAGCTTTCTTT
TRBV4-1	TRBJ1-1	few	NA	CASSQPISQQANTEAFF	TGCGCCAGCAGCCAACCAATTTCTCAGCAGGCGAACACTGAAGCTTTCTTT
TRBV9	TRBJ1-1	NA	TRBD1	CASSVGTGVRSTEAFF	TGTGCCAGCAGCGTCGGGACAGGGGTAAGAAGCACTGAAGCTTTCTTT
TRBV4-2	TRBJ1-2	NA	NA	CASSQVPSLLTNYGYTF	TGTGCCAGCAGCCAAGTTCCCAGTCTGCTGACTAACTATGGCTACACCTTC
TRBV4-2	TRBJ2-3	NA	NA	CASSQDTEGGSTDTQYF	TGTGCCAGCAGCCAAGATACTGAGGGGGGGAGCACAGATACGCAGTATTTT
TRBV7-3	TRBJ2-7	NA	TRBD1	CASSPQVGQGDYEQYF	TGTGCCAGCAGCCCCCAGGTGGGGCAGGGGGATTACGAGCAGTACTTC
TRBV30	TRBJ2-1	NA	NA	CAWIHPGFSNEQFF	TGTGCCTGGATCCACCCAGGGTTTTCAAATGAGCAGTTCTTC
TRBV6-6	TRBJ2-1	NA	NA	CASRPDYPTYNEQFF	TGTGCCAGCAGACCGGACTACCCTACCTACAATGAGCAGTTCTTC
TRBV19	TRBJ1-2	NA	NA	CASSISLQAPNYGYTF	TGTGCCAGTAGTATAAGTCTTCAGGCACCTAACTATGGCTACACCTTC
TRBV27	TRBJ1-2	once	NA	CASSLRPREGGYTF	TGTGCCAGCAGTTTACGCCCCAGGGAGGGTGGCTACACCTTC
TRBV6-1	TRBJ2-1	few	NA	CASSEGAQGGWGLYNEQFF	TGTGCCAGCAGTGAAGGGGCCCAGGGGGGTTGGGGGCTTTACAATGAGCAGTTCTTC